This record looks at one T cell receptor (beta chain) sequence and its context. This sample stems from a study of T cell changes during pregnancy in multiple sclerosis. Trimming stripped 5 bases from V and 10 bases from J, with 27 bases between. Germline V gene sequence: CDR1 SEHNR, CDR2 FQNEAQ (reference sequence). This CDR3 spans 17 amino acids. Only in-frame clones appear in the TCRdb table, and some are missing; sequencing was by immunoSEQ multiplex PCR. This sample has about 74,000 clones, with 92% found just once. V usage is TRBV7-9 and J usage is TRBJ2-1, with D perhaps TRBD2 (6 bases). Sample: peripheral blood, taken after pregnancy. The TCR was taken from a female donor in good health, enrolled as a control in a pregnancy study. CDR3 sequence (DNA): TGTGCCAGCAGCCGCTCCGGGGGAGCCCAAGGTAGGATGGAGCAGTTCTTC. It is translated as CASSRSGGAQGRMEQFF. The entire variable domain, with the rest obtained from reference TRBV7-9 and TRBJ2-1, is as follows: DTGVSQNPRHKITKRGQNVTFRCDPISEHNRLYWYRQTLGQGPEFLTYFQNEAQLEKSRLLSDRFSAERPKGSFSTLEIQRTEQGDSAMYLCASSRSGGAQGRMEQFFGPGTRLTVL.